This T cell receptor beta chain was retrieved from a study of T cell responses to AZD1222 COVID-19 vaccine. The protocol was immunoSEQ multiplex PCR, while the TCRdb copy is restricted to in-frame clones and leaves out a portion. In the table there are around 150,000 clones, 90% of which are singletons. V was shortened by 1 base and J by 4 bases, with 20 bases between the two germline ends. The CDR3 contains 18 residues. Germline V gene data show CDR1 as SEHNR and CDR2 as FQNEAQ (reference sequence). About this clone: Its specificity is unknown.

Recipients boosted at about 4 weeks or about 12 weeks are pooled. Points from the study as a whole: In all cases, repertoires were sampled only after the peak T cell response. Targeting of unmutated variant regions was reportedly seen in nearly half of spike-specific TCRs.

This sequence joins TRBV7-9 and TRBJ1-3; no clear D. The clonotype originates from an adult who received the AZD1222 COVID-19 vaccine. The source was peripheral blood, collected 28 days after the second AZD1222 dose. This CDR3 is CASSLVGPSGPLGNTIYF. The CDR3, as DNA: TGTGCCAGCAGCTTAGTTGGGCCCTCAGGTCCTTTGGGAAACACCATATATTTT.